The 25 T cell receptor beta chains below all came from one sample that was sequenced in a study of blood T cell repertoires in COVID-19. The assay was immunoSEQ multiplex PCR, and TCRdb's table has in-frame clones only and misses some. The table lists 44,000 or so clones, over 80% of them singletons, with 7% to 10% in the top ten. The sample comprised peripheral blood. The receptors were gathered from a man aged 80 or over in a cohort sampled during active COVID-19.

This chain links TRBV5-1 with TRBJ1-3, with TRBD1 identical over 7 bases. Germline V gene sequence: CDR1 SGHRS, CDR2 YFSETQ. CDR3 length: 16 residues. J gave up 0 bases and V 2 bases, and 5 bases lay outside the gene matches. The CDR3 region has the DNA TGCGCCAGCAGCTTCAATACAGGGGTCTCTGGAAACACCATATATTTT. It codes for CASSFNTGVSGNTIYF. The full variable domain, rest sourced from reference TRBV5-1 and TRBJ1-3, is KAGVTQTPRYLIKTRGQQVTLSCSPISGHRSVSWYQQTPGQGLQFLFEYFSETQRNKGNFPGRFSGRQFSNSRSEMNVSTLELGDSALYLCASSFNTGVSGNTIYFGEGSWLTVV.

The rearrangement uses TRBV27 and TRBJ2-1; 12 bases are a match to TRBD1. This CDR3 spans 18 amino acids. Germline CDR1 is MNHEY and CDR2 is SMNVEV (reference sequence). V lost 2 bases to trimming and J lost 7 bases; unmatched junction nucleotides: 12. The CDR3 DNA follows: TGTGCCAGCAGTTTACTATCATCGGGACAGGGGGCATTTAATGAGCAGTTCTTC. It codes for CASSLLSSGQGAFNEQFF.

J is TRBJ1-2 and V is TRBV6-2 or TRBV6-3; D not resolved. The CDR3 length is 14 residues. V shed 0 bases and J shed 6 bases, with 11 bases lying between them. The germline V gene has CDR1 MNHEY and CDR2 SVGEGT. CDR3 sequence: CASSYSSFGDGYTF. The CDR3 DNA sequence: TGTGCCAGCAGTTACTCGAGTTTCGGAGATGGCTACACCTTC.

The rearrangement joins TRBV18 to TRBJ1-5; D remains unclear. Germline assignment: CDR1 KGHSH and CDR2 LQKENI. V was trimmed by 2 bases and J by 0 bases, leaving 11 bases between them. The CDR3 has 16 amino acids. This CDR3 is CASSPVHLSSNQPQHF. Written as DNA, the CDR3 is TGTGCCAGCTCACCAGTCCACCTCAGTAGCAATCAGCCCCAGCATTTT. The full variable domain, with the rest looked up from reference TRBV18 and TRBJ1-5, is NAGVMQNPRHLVRRRGQEARLRCSPMKGHSHVYWYRQLPEEGLKFMVYLQKENIIDESGMPKERFSAEFPKEGPSILRIQQVVRGDSAAYFCASSPVHLSSNQPQHFGDGTRLSIL.

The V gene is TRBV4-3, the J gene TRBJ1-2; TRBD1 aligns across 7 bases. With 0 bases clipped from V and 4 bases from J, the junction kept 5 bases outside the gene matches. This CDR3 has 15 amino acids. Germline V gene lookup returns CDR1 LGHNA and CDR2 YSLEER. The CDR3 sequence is CASSQDWAGGYGYTF. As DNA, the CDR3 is TGCGCCAGCAGCCAAGACTGGGCAGGGGGCTATGGCTACACCTTC.

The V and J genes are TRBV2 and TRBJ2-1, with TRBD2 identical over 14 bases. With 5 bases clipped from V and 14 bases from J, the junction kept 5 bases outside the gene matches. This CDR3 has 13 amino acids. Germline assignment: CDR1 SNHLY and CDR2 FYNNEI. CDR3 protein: CASSPPTSGGEFF. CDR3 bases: TGTGCCAGCAGTCCGCCGACTAGCGGGGGGGAGTTCTTC.

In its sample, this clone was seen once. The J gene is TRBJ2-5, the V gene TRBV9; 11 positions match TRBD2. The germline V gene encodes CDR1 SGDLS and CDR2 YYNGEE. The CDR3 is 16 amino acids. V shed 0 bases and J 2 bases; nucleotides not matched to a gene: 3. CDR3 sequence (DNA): TGTGCCAGCAGCGTAGTGGGGACTAGCGGACAAGAGACCCAGTACTTC. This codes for CASSVVGTSGQETQYF.

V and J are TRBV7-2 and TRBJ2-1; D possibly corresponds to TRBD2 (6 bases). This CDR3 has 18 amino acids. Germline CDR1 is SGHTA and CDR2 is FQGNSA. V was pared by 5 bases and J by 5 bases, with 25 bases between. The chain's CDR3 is CASSPPRRGTQGHNEQFF. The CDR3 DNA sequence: TGTGCCAGCAGCCCTCCGCGGCGGGGAACCCAAGGCCACAATGAGCAGTTCTTC.

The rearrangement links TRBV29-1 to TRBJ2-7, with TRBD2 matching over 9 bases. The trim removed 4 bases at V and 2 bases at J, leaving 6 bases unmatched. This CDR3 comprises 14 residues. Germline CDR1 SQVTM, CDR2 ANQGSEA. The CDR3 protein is CSVVASGDPYEQYF. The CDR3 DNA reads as TGCAGCGTTGTGGCTAGCGGGGACCCCTACGAGCAGTACTTC.

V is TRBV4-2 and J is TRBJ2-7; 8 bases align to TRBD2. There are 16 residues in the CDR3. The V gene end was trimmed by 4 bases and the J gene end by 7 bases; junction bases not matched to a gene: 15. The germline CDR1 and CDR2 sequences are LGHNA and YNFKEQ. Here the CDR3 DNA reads TGTGCCAGCAGCCCCCGCAGCGGGGGATCCTCCGTGGAGCAGTACTTC. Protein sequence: CASSPRSGGSSVEQYF.

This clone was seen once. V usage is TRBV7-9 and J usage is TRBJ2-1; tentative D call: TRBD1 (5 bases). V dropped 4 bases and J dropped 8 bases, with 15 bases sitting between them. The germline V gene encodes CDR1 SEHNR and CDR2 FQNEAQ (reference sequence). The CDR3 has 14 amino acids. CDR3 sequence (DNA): TGTGCCAGCAGCTCCAAGGGGCAGTCTGATGAGCAGTTCTTC. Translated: CASSSKGQSDEQFF.

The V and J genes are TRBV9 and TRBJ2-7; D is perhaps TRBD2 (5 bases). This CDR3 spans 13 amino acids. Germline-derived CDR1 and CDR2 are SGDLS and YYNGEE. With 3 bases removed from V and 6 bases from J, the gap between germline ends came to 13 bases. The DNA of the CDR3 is TGTGCCAGCAGCGATGGACTGTTTGGCGAGCAGTACTTC. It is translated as CASSDGLFGEQYF.

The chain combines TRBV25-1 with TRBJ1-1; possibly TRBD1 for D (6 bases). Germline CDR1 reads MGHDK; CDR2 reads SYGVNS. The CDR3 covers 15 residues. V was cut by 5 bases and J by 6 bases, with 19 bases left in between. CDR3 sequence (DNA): TGTGCCAGCAGTTTCACAGGGCCCCGTGCTTCTGAAGCTTTCTTT. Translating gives CASSFTGPRASEAFF. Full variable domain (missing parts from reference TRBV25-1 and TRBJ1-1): EADIYQTPRYLVIGTGKKITLECSQTMGHDKMYWYQQDPGMELHLIHYSYGVNSTEKGDLSSESTVSRIRTEHFPLTLESARPSHTSQYLCASSFTGPRASEAFFGQGTRLTVV.

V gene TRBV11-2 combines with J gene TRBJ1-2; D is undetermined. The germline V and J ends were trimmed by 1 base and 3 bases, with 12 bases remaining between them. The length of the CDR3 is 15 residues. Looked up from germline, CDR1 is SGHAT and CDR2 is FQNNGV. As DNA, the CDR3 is TGTGCCAGCAGCTTAGTATCCGGAGCGGACTATGGCTACACCTTC. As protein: CASSLVSGADYGYTF.

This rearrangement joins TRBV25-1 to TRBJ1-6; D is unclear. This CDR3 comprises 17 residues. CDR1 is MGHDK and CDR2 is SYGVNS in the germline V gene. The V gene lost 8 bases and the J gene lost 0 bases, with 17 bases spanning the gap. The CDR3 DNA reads TGTGCCAGCTCAGATCTAGAGGCAAGCTCCTATAATTCACCCCTCCACTTT. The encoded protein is CASSDLEASSYNSPLHF.

The CDR3 coding sequence is TGTGCCAGTGGAGATGGACTAGCGGGAGGTCGTACCTACAATGAGCAGTTCTTC. This gives the protein CASGDGLAGGRTYNEQFF. This chain links TRBV28 with TRBJ2-1; 14 bases are a match to TRBD2. Germline trimming cut 9 bases from V and 2 bases from J; bases unmatched to any gene: 12. The germline V gene has CDR1 MDHEN and CDR2 SYDVKM. The CDR3 loop spans 18 amino acids.

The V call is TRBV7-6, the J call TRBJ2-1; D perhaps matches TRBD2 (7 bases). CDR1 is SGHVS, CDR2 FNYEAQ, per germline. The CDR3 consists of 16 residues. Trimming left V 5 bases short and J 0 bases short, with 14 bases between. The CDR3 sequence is CASSPGGPSSYNEQFF. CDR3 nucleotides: TGTGCCAGCAGCCCCGGGGGGCCGAGCTCCTACAATGAGCAGTTCTTC. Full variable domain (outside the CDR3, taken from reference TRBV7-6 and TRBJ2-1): GAGVSQSPRYKVTKRGQDVALRCDPISGHVSLYWYRQALGQGPEFLTYFNYEAQQDKSGLPNDRFSAERPEGSISTLTIQRTEQRDSAMYRCASSPGGPSSYNEQFFGPGTRLTVL.

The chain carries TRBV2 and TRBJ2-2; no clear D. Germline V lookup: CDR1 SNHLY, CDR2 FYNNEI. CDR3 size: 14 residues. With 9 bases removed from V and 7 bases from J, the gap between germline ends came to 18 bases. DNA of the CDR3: TGTGCCAGTATTGTCGGAGAAACGAACGGGGAGCTGTTTTTT. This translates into CASIVGETNGELFF.

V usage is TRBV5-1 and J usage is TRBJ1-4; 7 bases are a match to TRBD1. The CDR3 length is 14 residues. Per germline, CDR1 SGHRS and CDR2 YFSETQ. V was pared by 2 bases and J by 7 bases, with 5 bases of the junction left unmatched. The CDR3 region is CASSFRQGGEKLFF. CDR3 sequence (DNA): TGCGCCAGCAGCTTCCGACAGGGCGGTGAAAAACTGTTTTTT.

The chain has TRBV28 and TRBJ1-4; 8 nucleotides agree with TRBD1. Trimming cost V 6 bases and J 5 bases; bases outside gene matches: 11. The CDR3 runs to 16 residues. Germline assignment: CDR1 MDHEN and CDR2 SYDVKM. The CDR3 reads CASSRTRGQGNEKLFF. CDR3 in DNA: TGTGCCAGCAGCCGAACCAGGGGGCAGGGGAATGAAAAACTGTTTTTT.

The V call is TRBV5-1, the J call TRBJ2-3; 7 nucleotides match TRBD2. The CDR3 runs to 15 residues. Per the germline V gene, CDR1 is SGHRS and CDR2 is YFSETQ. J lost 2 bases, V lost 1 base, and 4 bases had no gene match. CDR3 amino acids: CASSLRDYNTDTQYF. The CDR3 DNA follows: TGCGCCAGCAGCTTGAGGGACTACAACACAGATACGCAGTATTTT.

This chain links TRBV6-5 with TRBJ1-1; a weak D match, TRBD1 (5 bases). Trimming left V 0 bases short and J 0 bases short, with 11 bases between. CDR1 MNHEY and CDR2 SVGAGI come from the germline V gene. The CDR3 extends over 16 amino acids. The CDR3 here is CASSYSQGEMNTEAFF. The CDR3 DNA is TGTGCCAGCAGTTACTCGCAGGGTGAGATGAACACTGAAGCTTTCTTT.

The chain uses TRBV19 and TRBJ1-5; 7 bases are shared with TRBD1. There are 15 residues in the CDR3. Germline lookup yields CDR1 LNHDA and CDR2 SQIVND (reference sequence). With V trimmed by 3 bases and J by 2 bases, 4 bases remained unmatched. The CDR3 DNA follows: TGTGCCAGTAGTATGGGCAGGGGGGGCAATCAGCCCCAGCATTTT. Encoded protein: CASSMGRGGNQPQHF. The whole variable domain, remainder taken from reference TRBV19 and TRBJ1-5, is DGGITQSPKYLFRKEGQNVTLSCEQNLNHDAMYWYRQDPGQGLRLIYYSQIVNDFQKGDIAEGYSVSREKKESFPLTVTSAQKNPTAFYLCASSMGRGGNQPQHFGDGTRLSIL.

Written as DNA, the CDR3 is TGTGCCAGCAGCGTAAATGGACTAGCAGTGACAGATACGCAGTATTTT. It encodes CASSVNGLAVTDTQYF. This chain connects TRBV9 to TRBJ2-3; 8 bases fit TRBD2. The germline V gene has CDR1 SGDLS and CDR2 YYNGEE. CDR3 length equals 16 residues. J gave up 3 bases and V 1 base, and 7 bases lay outside the gene matches.

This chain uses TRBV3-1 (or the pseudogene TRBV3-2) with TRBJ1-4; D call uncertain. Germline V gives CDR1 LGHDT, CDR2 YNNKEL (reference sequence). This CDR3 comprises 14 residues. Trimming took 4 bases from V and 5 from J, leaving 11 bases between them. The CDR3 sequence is CASSPAGRNEKLFF. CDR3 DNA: TGTGCCAGCAGCCCCGCGGGAAGAAATGAAAAACTGTTTTTT.